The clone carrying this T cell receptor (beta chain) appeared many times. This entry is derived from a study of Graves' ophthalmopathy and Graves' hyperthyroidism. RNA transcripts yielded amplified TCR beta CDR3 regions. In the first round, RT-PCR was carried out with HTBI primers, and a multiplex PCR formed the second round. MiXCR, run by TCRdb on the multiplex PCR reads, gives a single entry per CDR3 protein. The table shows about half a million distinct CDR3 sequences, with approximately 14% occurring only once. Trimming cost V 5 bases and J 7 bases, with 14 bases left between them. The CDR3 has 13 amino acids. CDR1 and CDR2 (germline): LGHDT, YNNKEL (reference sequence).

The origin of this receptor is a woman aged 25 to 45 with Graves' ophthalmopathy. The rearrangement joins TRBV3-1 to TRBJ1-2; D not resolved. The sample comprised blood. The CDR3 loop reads CASSSRERFGYTF. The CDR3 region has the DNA TGTGCCAGCAGCTCCCGGGAAAGGTTTGGCTACACCTTC.